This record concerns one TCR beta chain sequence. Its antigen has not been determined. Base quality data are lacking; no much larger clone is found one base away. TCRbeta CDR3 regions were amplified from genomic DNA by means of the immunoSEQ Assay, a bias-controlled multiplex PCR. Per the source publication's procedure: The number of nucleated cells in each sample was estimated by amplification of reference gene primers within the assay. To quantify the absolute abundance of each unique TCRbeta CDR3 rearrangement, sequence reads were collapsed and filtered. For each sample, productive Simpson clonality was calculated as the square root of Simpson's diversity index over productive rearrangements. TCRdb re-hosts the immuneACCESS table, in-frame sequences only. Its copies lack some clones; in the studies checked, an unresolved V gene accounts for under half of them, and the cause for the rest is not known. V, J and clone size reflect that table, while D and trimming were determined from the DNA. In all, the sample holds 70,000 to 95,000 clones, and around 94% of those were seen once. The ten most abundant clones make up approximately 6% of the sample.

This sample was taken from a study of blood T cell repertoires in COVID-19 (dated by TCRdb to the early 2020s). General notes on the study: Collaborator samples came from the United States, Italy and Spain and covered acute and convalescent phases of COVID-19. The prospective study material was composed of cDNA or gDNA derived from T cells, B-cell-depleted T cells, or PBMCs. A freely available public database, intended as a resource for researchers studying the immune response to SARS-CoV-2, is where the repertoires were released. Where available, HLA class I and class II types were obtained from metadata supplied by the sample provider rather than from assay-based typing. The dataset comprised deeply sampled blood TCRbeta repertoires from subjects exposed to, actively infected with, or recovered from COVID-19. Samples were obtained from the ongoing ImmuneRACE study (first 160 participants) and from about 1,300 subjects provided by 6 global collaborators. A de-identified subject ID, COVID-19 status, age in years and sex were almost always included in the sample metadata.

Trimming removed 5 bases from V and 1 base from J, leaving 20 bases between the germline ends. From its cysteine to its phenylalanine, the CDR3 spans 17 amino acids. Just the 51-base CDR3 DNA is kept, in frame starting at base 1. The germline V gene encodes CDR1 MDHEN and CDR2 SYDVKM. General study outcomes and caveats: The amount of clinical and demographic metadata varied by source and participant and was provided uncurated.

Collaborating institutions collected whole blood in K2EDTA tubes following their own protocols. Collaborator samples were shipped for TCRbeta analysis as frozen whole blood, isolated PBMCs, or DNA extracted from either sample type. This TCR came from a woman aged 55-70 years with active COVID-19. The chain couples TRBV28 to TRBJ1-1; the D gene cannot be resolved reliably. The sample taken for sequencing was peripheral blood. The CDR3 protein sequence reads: CASSPVEFEGPNTEAFF. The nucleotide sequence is TGTGCCAGCAGTCCCGTGGAGTTCGAGGGTCCGAACACTGAAGCTTTCTTT. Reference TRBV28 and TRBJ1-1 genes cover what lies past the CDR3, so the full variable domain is DVKVTQSSRYLVKRTGEKVFLECVQDMDHENMFWYRQDPGLGLRLIYFSYDVKMKEKGDIPEGYSVSREKKERFSLILESASTNQTSMYLCASSPVEFEGPNTEAFFGQGTRLTVV.